The clone carrying this TCR beta chain has at least ten counts. Antigen: not known. It was with a sample-barcoded 5' primer and a J-beta primer mix that a second PCR of about 6 to 11 cycles was run. Any given sample supplied a minimum of 2.5 million CDR3-containing paired-end reads. TCRdb analysed the 5' RACE reads with MiXCR anew, one entry per CDR3 protein. The profile shows some 1,800,000 distinct CDR3 sequences, 30% to 40% of them singletons. This sample is part of a study of blood T cells in healthy people across ages. General study points: Considered underestimates were the diversity estimates obtained from one million T cells. TCR beta diversity tracked closely with naive T cell percentage. PBMCs went unsorted, and a conclusive naive versus antigen-experienced comparison was therefore prevented.

CDR1 is SQVTM and CDR2 is ANQGSEA in the germline V gene. Trimming left V 2 bases short and J 6 bases short, with 5 bases between. This CDR3 has 11 amino acids. This clonotype was obtained from a human donor in good health. What was sequenced was blood. The rearrangement uses TRBV29-1 and TRBJ2-1; unclear D gene. The CDR3 here is CSVELFNEQFF. CDR3 sequence (DNA): TGCAGCGTTGAATTGTTCAATGAGCAGTTCTTC.